The rows below give T cell receptor beta chains drawn from one sample of a study of T-cell reconstitution after alpha-beta-depleted transplantation in children. Using its own MiXCR run on the PCR reads, TCRdb lists one record per CDR3 protein. The repertoire consists of about 580,000 distinct CDR3 sequences, with about 23% occurring once and the leading ten covering over 12%. Sequences were derived from PBMCs, mostly from graft donor cells, sampled 360 days after TCRalphabeta/CD19-depleted stem cell transplant. These receptors originate from a boy under three years old who had a stem cell transplant for acute myeloid leukemia, so the T cells may come from the graft donor. Each CDR3 is given with its conserved first and last residue. Fields, in order: D gene, V gene, clone size, J gene, CDR3 protein, CDR3 DNA. The D gene is left open where the match is weak. Rows give clone size only sometimes, using once, few, many, or a class for an expanded clone.

>-|TRBV4-2|many|TRBJ2-3
CASSQGPDTQYF
TGTGCCAGCAGCCAAGGCCCAGATACGCAGTATTTT
>TRBD1|TRBV6-5|many|TRBJ2-3
CASSLTGDFADTQYF
TGTGCCAGCAGTTTGACAGGGGACTTCGCAGATACGCAGTATTTT
>-|TRBV20-1|few|TRBJ1-6
CSARDVIGGRALHF
TGCAGTGCTAGAGATGTGATCGGGGGGAGAGCCCTCCACTTT
>-|TRBV12-3/TRBV12-4|once|TRBJ1-5
CASSLSAAYQPQHF
TGTGCCAGCAGTTTATCCGCAGCCTATCAGCCCCAGCATTTT
>-|TRBV5-5|-|TRBJ1-5
CASSLKFPGGSNQPQHF
TGTGCCAGCAGCTTGAAGTTCCCGGGAGGGAGCAATCAGCCCCAGCATTTT
>-|TRBV7-9|few|TRBJ1-4
CASSLALRATNEKLFF
TGTGCCAGCAGCTTAGCGCTACGTGCAACTAATGAAAAACTGTTTTTT
>-|TRBV12-3/TRBV12-4|-|TRBJ1-6
CASSLGRAPDFRVPNSPLHF
TGTGCCAGCAGTTTGGGGAGGGCACCCGACTTCCGGGTTCCAAATTCACCCCTCCACTTT
>-|TRBV10-1|many|TRBJ2-2
CASSESRVTRSDGELFF
TGCGCCAGCAGTGAGTCGCGGGTTACCCGCTCAGACGGGGAGCTGTTTTTT
>-|TRBV11-2|-|TRBJ2-3
CASSPGTYFTTYLTDTQYF
TGTGCCAGCAGCCCGGGGACTTACTTTACCACCTACCTCACAGATACGCAGTATTTT
>-|TRBV9|-|TRBJ1-1
CASSVSGTEAFF
TGTGCCAGCAGCGTTTCCGGGACAGAAGCTTTCTTT
>-|TRBV11-2|few|TRBJ2-5
CASSYNGLDQETQYF
TGTGCCAGCAGCTATAACGGACTGGATCAAGAGACCCAGTACTTC
>-|TRBV6-1|-|TRBJ1-1
CASTEGKAGYTEAFF
TGTGCCAGCACCGAGGGGAAGGCTGGGTACACTGAAGCTTTCTTT
>TRBD2|TRBV6-5|many|TRBJ2-2
CASSYLGLASEELFF
TGTGCCAGCAGTTACTTGGGACTAGCTTCCGAGGAGCTGTTTTTT
>TRBD1|TRBV18|many|TRBJ2-7
CASSPPDRVPEQYF
TGTGCCAGCTCACCCCCTGACAGGGTTCCCGAGCAGTACTTC
>-|TRBV28|few|TRBJ2-1
CASSIQRGIGSYNEQFF
TGTGCCAGCAGTATACAGAGGGGGATCGGCTCCTACAATGAGCAGTTCTTC
>-|TRBV7-3|-|TRBJ2-5
CASSLTGTAQETQYF
TGTGCCAGCAGCTTAACCGGGACTGCCCAAGAGACCCAGTACTTC
>-|TRBV20-1|many|TRBJ2-1
CSPGASGYNEQFF
TGCAGCCCAGGGGCTAGCGGTTACAATGAGCAGTTCTTC
>TRBD1|TRBV11-2|-|TRBJ2-1
CASSLDIWGQANNEQFF
TGTGCCAGCAGCTTAGATATCTGGGGACAGGCGAACAATGAGCAGTTCTTC
>TRBD1|TRBV6-6|-|TRBJ1-1
CASSRGQGAEAFF
TGTGCCAGCAGTAGAGGACAGGGGGCCGAAGCTTTCTTT
>TRBD1|TRBV12-3/TRBV12-4|-|TRBJ2-5
CASNPGQKPWTQYF
TGTGCCAGCAACCCGGGACAGAAGCCTTGGACCCAGTACTTC
>-|TRBV21-1|many|TRBJ2-7
CASTVGEQYF
TGTGCCAGCACGGTCGGGGAGCAGTACTTC
>-|TRBV7-9|many|TRBJ2-7
CASSPRDGPYEQYF
TGTGCCAGCAGCCCGCGGGACGGACCCTACGAGCAGTACTTC
>TRBD1|TRBV7-8|-|TRBJ2-1
CASSSRDRNNHNEQFF
TGTGCCAGCAGCTCAAGGGACAGGAATAATCACAATGAGCAGTTCTTC
>-|TRBV15|-|TRBJ2-5
CATSHPESSKDRAKETQYF
TGTGCCACCAGTCACCCAGAGAGTTCGAAGGACAGAGCGAAAGAGACCCAGTACTTC
>TRBD1|TRBV4-1|many|TRBJ2-4
CASSQRQGYDIQYF
TGCGCCAGCAGCCAAAGACAGGGGTACGACATTCAGTACTTC
>TRBD1|TRBV6-5|-|TRBJ2-5
CASNSGGARETQYF
TGTGCCAGCAATTCAGGGGGAGCGAGGGAGACCCAGTACTTC
>-|TRBV5-1|many|TRBJ2-3
CASSWPRGPTDTQYF
TGCGCCAGCAGCTGGCCTCGAGGACCCACAGATACGCAGTATTTT
>-|TRBV14|-|TRBJ2-5
CASSQRFQETQYF
TGTGCCAGCAGCCAGCGTTTCCAAGAGACCCAGTACTTC
>-|TRBV28|few|TRBJ1-1
CASSFDRRSLGTEAFF
TGTGCCAGCAGTTTTGACAGACGGTCCCTGGGGACTGAAGCTTTCTTT
>-|TRBV15|-|TRBJ2-5
CATSFGQIQETQYF
TGTGCCACCAGCTTCGGACAGATTCAAGAGACCCAGTACTTC
>TRBD2|TRBV24-1|-|TRBJ2-3
CATSGSSRLAGYTDTQYF
TGTGCCACCAGTGGGTCCTCCAGACTAGCGGGGTACACAGATACGCAGTATTTT
>-|TRBV7-7|-|TRBJ2-2
CASSSQPNTGELFF
TGTGCCAGCAGCTCCCAACCGAACACCGGGGAGCTGTTTTTT
>-|TRBV29-1|-|TRBJ2-5
CSVAGGDGRTQYF
TGCAGCGTTGCCGGGGGTGACGGCAGGACCCAGTACTTC
>TRBD1|TRBV20-1|few|TRBJ1-2
CSAEPGQSPLGYTF
TGCAGTGCTGAGCCGGGACAGTCCCCTCTAGGCTACACCTTC
>-|TRBV15|-|TRBJ1-1
CATSRGADTEAFF
TGTGCCACCAGTCGTGGGGCGGACACTGAAGCTTTCTTT
>-|TRBV4-3|few|TRBJ2-2
CASSQEGTTNTGELFF
TGCGCCAGCAGCCAAGAAGGGACAACGAACACCGGGGAGCTGTTTTTT
>TRBD2|TRBV10-3|-|TRBJ2-2
CAAGRAAGELFF
TGTGCAGCGGGGAGGGCGGCCGGGGAGCTGTTTTTT
>-|TRBV24-1|-|TRBJ2-1
CATEGPSSYNEQFF
TGTGCCACAGAGGGGCCAAGCTCCTACAATGAGCAGTTCTTC
>-|TRBV6-6|-|TRBJ2-5
CASRAPGREKETQYF
TGTGCCAGCAGAGCGCCCGGACGGGAGAAAGAGACCCAGTACTTC
>-|TRBV19|many|TRBJ2-6
CASSPQVSGANVLTF
TGTGCCAGTAGTCCGCAGGTCTCTGGGGCCAACGTCCTGACTTTC
>-|TRBV12-3/TRBV12-4|-|TRBJ2-1
CASGARVSGGINEQFF
TGTGCCAGCGGGGCCCGCGTGTCGGGGGGCATAAATGAGCAGTTCTTC
>TRBD1|TRBV20-1|-|TRBJ2-4
CSAKTGGAKNIQYF
TGCAGTGCCAAGACAGGGGGAGCCAAAAACATTCAGTACTTC
>-|TRBV5-1|-|TRBJ2-1
CASNLVFF
TGCGCCAGCAACCTGGTGTTCTTC
>-|TRBV28|-|TRBJ2-3
CASSASSGGRRADTQYF
TGTGCCAGCAGTGCCTCCTCTGGGGGTCGACGGGCAGATACGCAGTATTTT
>TRBD2|TRBV3-1|-|TRBJ2-7
CASSQIYSSGGSNYEQYF
TGTGCCAGCAGCCAAATATACTCTAGCGGGGGTTCGAACTACGAGCAGTACTTC
>-|TRBV29-1|-|TRBJ2-2
CSVGSVAGELFF
TGCAGCGTTGGTAGTGTAGCCGGGGAGCTGTTTTTT
>TRBD2|TRBV12-3/TRBV12-4|-|TRBJ2-1
CASGEPSGGSYNEQFF
TGTGCCAGCGGAGAGCCATCGGGGGGGTCCTACAATGAGCAGTTCTTC
>-|TRBV6-5|-|TRBJ1-2
CASSYSAGVSNYGYTF
TGTGCCAGCAGTTACTCAGCAGGGGTTAGTAACTATGGCTACACCTTC
>-|TRBV7-8|few|TRBJ1-2
CASSRSQGNGYTF
TGTGCCAGCAGCCGAAGCCAAGGGAATGGCTACACCTTC
>-|TRBV6-5|-|TRBJ1-4
CASSYESSANEKLFF
TGTGCCAGCAGTTACGAAAGTTCTGCTAATGAAAAACTGTTTTTT
>-|TRBV20-1|-|TRBJ2-3
CSGISGFSTDTQYF
TGCAGTGGAATTTCGGGGTTTAGCACAGATACGCAGTATTTT
>-|TRBV11-2|many|TRBJ2-4
CASSLPGWGGNIQYF
TGTGCCAGCAGCTTGCCCGGGTGGGGAGGAAACATTCAGTACTTC
>TRBD1|TRBV12-3/TRBV12-4|-|TRBJ2-5
CASSPQGAVETQYF
TGTGCCAGCAGCCCCCAGGGGGCCGTAGAGACCCAGTACTTC
>-|TRBV20-1|many|TRBJ1-4
CSARMPPEKLFF
TGCAGTGCTAGAATGCCTCCTGAAAAACTGTTTTTT
>-|TRBV2|-|TRBJ2-1
CASSLRDTGGYNEQFF
TGTGCCAGCAGCCTAAGGGACACCGGGGGCTACAATGAGCAGTTCTTC
>TRBD1|TRBV12-3/TRBV12-4|many|TRBJ2-1
CASTLKGQGGVNEQFF
TGTGCCAGCACCCTAAAGGGACAGGGTGGGGTCAATGAGCAGTTCTTC
>-|TRBV20-1|-|TRBJ2-1
CSASKSGWNEQFF
TGCAGTGCTAGCAAATCAGGGTGGAATGAGCAGTTCTTC
>-|TRBV12-3/TRBV12-4|few|TRBJ2-7
CASSFGTPKPYEQYF
TGTGCCAGCAGTTTCGGGACACCTAAGCCTTACGAGCAGTACTTC
>-|TRBV12-3/TRBV12-4|few|TRBJ2-1
CASIQDGYNEQFF
TGTGCCAGCATCCAGGACGGCTACAATGAGCAGTTCTTC